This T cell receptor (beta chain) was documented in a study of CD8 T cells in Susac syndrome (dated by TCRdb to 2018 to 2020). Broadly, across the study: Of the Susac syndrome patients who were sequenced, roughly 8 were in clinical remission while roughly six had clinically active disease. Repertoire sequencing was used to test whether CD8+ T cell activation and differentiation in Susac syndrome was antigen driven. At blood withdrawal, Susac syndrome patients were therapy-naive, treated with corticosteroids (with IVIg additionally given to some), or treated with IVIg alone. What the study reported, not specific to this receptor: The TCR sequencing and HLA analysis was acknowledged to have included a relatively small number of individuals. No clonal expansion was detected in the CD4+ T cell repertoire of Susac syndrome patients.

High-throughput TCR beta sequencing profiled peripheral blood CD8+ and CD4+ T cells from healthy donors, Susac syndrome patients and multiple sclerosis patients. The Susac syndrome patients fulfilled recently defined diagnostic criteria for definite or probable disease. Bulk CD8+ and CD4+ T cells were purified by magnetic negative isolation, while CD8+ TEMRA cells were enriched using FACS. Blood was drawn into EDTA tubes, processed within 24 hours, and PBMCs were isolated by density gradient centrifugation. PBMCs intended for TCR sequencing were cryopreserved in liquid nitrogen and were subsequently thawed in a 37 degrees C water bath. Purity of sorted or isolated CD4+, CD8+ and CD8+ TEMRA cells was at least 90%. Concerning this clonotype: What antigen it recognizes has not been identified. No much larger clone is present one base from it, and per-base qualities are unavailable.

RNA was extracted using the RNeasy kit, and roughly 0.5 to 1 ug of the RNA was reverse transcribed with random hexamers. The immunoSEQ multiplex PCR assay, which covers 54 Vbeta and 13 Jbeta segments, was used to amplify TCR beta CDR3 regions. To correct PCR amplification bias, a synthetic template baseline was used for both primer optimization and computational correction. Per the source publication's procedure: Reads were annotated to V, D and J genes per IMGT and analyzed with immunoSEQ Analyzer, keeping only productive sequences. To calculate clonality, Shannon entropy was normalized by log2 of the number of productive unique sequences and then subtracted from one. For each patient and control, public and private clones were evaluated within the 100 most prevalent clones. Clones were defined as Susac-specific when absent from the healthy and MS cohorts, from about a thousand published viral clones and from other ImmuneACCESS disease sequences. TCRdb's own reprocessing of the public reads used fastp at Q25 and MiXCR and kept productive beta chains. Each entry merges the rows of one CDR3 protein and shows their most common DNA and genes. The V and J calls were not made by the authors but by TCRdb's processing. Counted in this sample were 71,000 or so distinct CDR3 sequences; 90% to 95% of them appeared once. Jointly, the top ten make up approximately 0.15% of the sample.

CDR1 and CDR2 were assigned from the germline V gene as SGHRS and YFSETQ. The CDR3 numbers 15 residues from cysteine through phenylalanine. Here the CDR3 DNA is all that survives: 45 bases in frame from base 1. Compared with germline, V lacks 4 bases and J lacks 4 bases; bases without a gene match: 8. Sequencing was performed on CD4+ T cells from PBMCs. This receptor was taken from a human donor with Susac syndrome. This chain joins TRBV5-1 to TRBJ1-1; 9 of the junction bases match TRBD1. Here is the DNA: TGCGCCAGCAGCGCGGGACAGGGTGTAGCCACTGAAGCTTTCTTT. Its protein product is CASSAGQGVATEAFF.